This T cell receptor (beta chain) derives from a study of T cell clonotyping in hematopoietic cell transplantation. Whole-study results and caveats: Cells were unsorted, so CD4 and CD8 contributions were not separated. Pathologically expanded recipient clonotypes increased progressively from day 30 to day 180 as diversity fell. Higher Inverse Simpson Index values in graft donor and pretransplant recipient predicted broader posttransplant TCR diversity.

To note about this clone: Its antigen is as yet unknown.

Generated by immunoSEQ multiplex PCR, the TCRdb table keeps only in-frame clones and is missing some. The sample holds roughly 37,000 clones, 88% seen once. The specimen was peripheral blood mononuclear cells. The receptor's source is a woman aged 40 to 49 in good health. Some clones in this sample may be carry-over from other donors' samples.

The CDR3 nucleotides read TGTGCCAGCAGCTTGGCCCCAGGGACGACGAAGGACACTGAAGCTTTCTTT. Translated, it gives CASSLAPGTTKDTEAFF. V gene TRBV5-6 combines with J gene TRBJ1-1; TRBD1 is a possible D gene (5 bases). Trimming pared 0 bases from V and 3 bases from J, leaving 18 bases between. Germline V lookup: CDR1 SGHDT, CDR2 YYEEEE. This CDR3 spans 17 amino acids.